The 15 T cell receptor beta chains below come from one sample, sequenced in a study of cytomegalovirus exposure and HLA in healthy donors. PCR primers comprised 60 Vbeta and 13 Jbeta primers. Here immunoSEQ multiplex PCR was the method, and the copy in TCRdb shows in-frame clones only, minus some. Here the sample spans about 150,000 clones, over 75% being singletons. The material sequenced was PBMCs. The receptor set was obtained from a man between 45 and 60 years old in good health and CMV-seropositive.

This chain connects TRBV6-1 to TRBJ2-2; D gene uncertain. The V end lost 7 bases, the J end lost 1 base, and 10 bases lay between the germline ends. The CDR3 consists of 14 residues. Germline V gives CDR1 MNHNS, CDR2 SASEGT. The DNA for the CDR3 is TGTGCCAGCAAGAAGAGGCGGAACACCGGGGAGCTGTTTTTT. It is translated as CASKKRRNTGELFF.

This clone came up a few times. V is TRBV11-2 and J is TRBJ2-1, with TRBD2 as a possible D gene (7 bases). Trimming shortened V by 4 bases and J by 3 bases, and 13 bases separated the two germline ends. CDR1 and CDR2 (germline): SGHAT, FQNNGV. The CDR3 spans 15 residues. The CDR3 DNA is TGTGCCAGCAGCTGGGGGGGGCGGGTCTACAATGAGCAGTTCTTC. Translating gives CASSWGGRVYNEQFF.

The chain carries TRBV6-5 and TRBJ2-3, with 8 positions matching TRBD1. The CDR3 runs to 13 residues. Germline values: CDR1 MNHEY, CDR2 SVGAGI. Trimming took 6 bases from V and 4 from J; bases not matched to a gene: 3. CDR3 sequence (DNA): TGTGCCAGCAGGCAGGGGGCCGCAGATACGCAGTATTTT. This codes for CASRQGAADTQYF.

This chain links TRBV27 with TRBJ2-2; 13 nucleotides match TRBD2. The germline V gene encodes CDR1 MNHEY and CDR2 SMNVEV (reference sequence). The CDR3 has 14 amino acids. Trimming cost V 6 bases and J 10 bases; bases outside gene matches: 5. CDR3 sequence: CASRGTSGVTELFF. CDR3 in DNA: TGTGCCAGCAGAGGGACTAGCGGGGTAACGGAGCTGTTTTTT.

This rearrangement joins TRBV5-6 to TRBJ2-7, with D maybe TRBD2 (6 bases). This CDR3 comprises 14 residues. The germline V and J ends were trimmed by 4 bases and 3 bases, with 14 bases remaining between them. Per the germline V gene, CDR1 is SGHDT and CDR2 is YYEEEE. In nucleotides, the CDR3 is TGTGCCAGCAGCCGGACTCTGGGAGGCTACGAGCAGTACTTC. Protein sequence: CASSRTLGGYEQYF.

This clone was observed once. This chain connects TRBV19 to TRBJ1-2, with 7 bases aligning to TRBD1. The germline CDR1 and CDR2 sequences are LNHDA and SQIVND (reference sequence). V lost 7 bases to trimming and J lost 4 bases; unmatched junction nucleotides: 6. The CDR3 consists of 13 residues. The CDR3: CASTMTGRYGYTF. The CDR3 coding sequence is TGTGCCAGTACCATGACAGGGCGCTATGGCTACACCTTC. The whole variable domain, filled in from reference TRBV19 and TRBJ1-2, reads DGGITQSPKYLFRKEGQNVTLSCEQNLNHDAMYWYRQDPGQGLRLIYYSQIVNDFQKGDIAEGYSVSREKKESFPLTVTSAQKNPTAFYLCASTMTGRYGYTFGSGTRLTVV.

The gene calls are TRBV11-3 and TRBJ1-2; no clear D gene. This CDR3 has 17 residues. Trimming took 5 bases from V and 0 from J, leaving 19 bases between them. The V gene's germline CDR1 is SGHNT and CDR2 YENEEA. Here the CDR3 DNA reads TGTGCCAGCAGCCCCCGCGGGGTTGTGATCACTAACTATGGCTACACCTTC. It is translated as CASSPRGVVITNYGYTF. The entire variable domain, with the rest obtained from reference TRBV11-3 and TRBJ1-2, is as follows: EAGVVQSPRYKIIEKKQPVAFWCNPISGHNTLYWYLQNLGQGPELLIRYENEEAVDDSQLPKDRFSAERLKGVDSTLKIQPAELGDSAVYLCASSPRGVVITNYGYTFGSGTRLTVV.

The chain has TRBV6-1 and TRBJ1-3, with a weak D call TRBD1 (5 bases). The CDR3 totals 13 residues. The V gene lost 10 bases and the J gene lost 4 bases, with 14 bases spanning the gap. Per the germline V gene, CDR1 is MNHNS and CDR2 is SASEGT. CDR3 protein: CATTPGWGNTIYF. For the CDR3, the DNA is TGTGCCACCACTCCAGGGTGGGGAAACACCATATATTTT.

This clone turned up a few times. The V and J genes are TRBV30 and TRBJ1-4; 10 bases are shared with TRBD1. This CDR3 comprises 15 residues. The trim removed 2 bases at V and 2 bases at J, leaving 2 bases unmatched. Germline CDR1 and CDR2: GTSNPN and SVGIG (reference sequence). CDR3 nucleotide sequence: TGTGCCTGGAGTCGGGGACAGGGGACTAATGAAAAACTGTTTTTT. Protein: CAWSRGQGTNEKLFF.

This chain links TRBV5-4 with TRBJ1-1; D possibly corresponds to TRBD1 (5 bases). CDR1 and CDR2 from the germline V gene are SGHNT and YYREEE (reference sequence). The CDR3 is made up of 16 amino acids. V lost 1 base, J lost 1 base, and 14 bases lay in between. CDR3 bases: TGTGCCAGCAGCTTGTTTCGGGGGGTATCGAACACTGAAGCTTTCTTT. Its protein is CASSLFRGVSNTEAFF.

This chain joins TRBV7-9 and TRBJ1-6, with D tentatively TRBD1 (6 bases). This CDR3 is built from 17 residues. Germline CDR1 is SEHNR and CDR2 is FQNEAQ (reference sequence). V lost 5 bases to trimming and J lost 4 bases, with 18 bases between them. The CDR3 sequence is CASSLRQARGYNSPLHF. The CDR3 DNA follows: TGTGCCAGCAGCCTTCGACAGGCCAGGGGTTATAATTCACCCCTCCACTTT.

This clone was seen a few times. The chain couples TRBV28 to TRBJ1-1; 7 nucleotides match TRBD1. V shed 5 bases and J 1 base; nucleotides not matched to a gene: 7. The CDR3 is made up of 15 amino acids. The V gene's germline CDR1 is MDHEN and CDR2 SYDVKM. The CDR3 sequence: CASSRRGPTNTEAFF. DNA for the CDR3: TGTGCCAGCAGTAGGAGGGGGCCCACGAACACTGAAGCTTTCTTT.

V usage is TRBV27 and J usage is TRBJ2-7; TRBD1 aligns across 11 bases. The CDR3 contains 15 residues. Looked up from germline, CDR1 is MNHEY and CDR2 is SMNVEV (reference sequence). The V and J ends lost 2 bases and 4 bases, in that order; junction bases with no gene match: 4. CDR3 in amino acids: CASSLRTGGGYEQYF. CDR3 DNA sequence: TGTGCCAGCAGTTTACGGACAGGGGGCGGGTACGAGCAGTACTTC.

The chain employs TRBV7-3 and TRBJ2-1; 13 bases map to TRBD2. The germline V gene has CDR1 SGHTA and CDR2 FQGTGA. Trimming took 3 bases from V and 8 from J; bases not matched to a gene: 4. The CDR3 has 15 amino acids. CDR3 nucleotide sequence: TGTGCCAGCAGCTTCGGGACTAGCGGGATGGATGAGCAGTTCTTC. Residues: CASSFGTSGMDEQFF.

The chain joins TRBV5-1 to TRBJ1-1; D possibly corresponds to TRBD1 (6 bases). Trimming stripped 4 bases from V and 4 bases from J, with 14 bases between. CDR1 is SGHRS and CDR2 is YFSETQ in the germline V gene. CDR3 length: 14 residues. The CDR3 bases are TGCGCCAGCAGCCTGGGGGGGCCGAGCACTGAAGCTTTCTTT. Translated, it gives CASSLGGPSTEAFF.